This T cell receptor (beta chain) comes out of a study of blood T cell repertoires in COVID-19. Germline CDR1 is GTSNPN and CDR2 is SVGIG (reference sequence). The CDR3 has 15 residues. The V end was cut by 2 bases, the J end by 3 bases, with 13 bases between. The table came from immunoSEQ multiplex PCR; TCRdb's copy has only in-frame clones and leaves some out. The sample shows 150,000 or so clones, around 86% of them seen only once. The receptor was isolated from a man between 18 and 35 years old with acute or convalescent COVID-19. The sequenced sample was peripheral blood. V gene TRBV30 combines with J gene TRBJ1-4; D not certain. The CDR3 nucleotides are TGTGCCTGGAGTTCGGTGGGTCGGGCTAATGAAAAACTGTTTTTT. As protein: CAWSSVGRANEKLFF.